This is a list of T cell receptor beta chains from one sample in a study of CD8 T cells in ankylosing spondylitis. TCRdb independently ran MiXCR on the 5' RACE reads; one entry per CDR3 protein. The sample gives about 240,000 distinct CDR3 sequences, 24% of which show up once; approximately 0.61% is in the top ten. Material: blood, either unsorted or a sorted T cell fraction (not recorded which). Receptor source: a male donor with ankylosing spondylitis or in good health (not recorded which). Each CDR3 is given with its conserved first and last residue. Each record gives: V gene, J gene, D gene, clone size, CDR3 protein, CDR3 DNA. A D gene is named only where the DNA matches it firmly. The size entry is marked missing in some rows and otherwise reads once, few, many or a size class.

TRBV20-1	TRBJ2-1	TRBD2	-	CSAAPLRLAGGSSYNEQFF	TGCAGTGCCGCCCCCCTCCGACTAGCGGGGGGTTCCTCCTACAATGAGCAGTTCTTC
TRBV9	TRBJ1-1	-	-	CASSPLVTKNTEAFF	TGTGCCAGCAGCCCACTGGTCACTAAGAACACTGAAGCTTTCTTT
TRBV6-1	TRBJ2-2	-	many	CASTERAGSGELFF	TGTGCCAGCACCGAACGGGCTGGGTCCGGGGAGCTGTTTTTT
TRBV2	TRBJ2-3	-	-	CATIEGGTTDTQYF	TGTGCCACAATCGAGGGAGGAACCACAGATACGCAGTATTTT
TRBV25-1	TRBJ2-6	TRBD1	once	CASSADRVGANVLTF	TGTGCCAGCAGTGCAGACAGGGTTGGGGCCAACGTCCTGACTTTC
TRBV20-1	TRBJ1-2	-	few	CAYPQGSANYGYTF	TGCGCCTACCCCCAGGGCTCAGCTAACTATGGCTACACCTTC
TRBV29-1	TRBJ2-5	-	-	CSVDRDGGTQYF	TGCAGCGTTGACCGGGACGGGGGGACCCAGTACTTC
TRBV7-3	TRBJ2-5	TRBD2	many	CASSLSAGGVWETQYF	TGTGCCAGCAGCTTATCTGCCGGGGGGGTTTGGGAGACCCAGTACTTC
TRBV20-1	TRBJ1-1	-	few	CSARVGGSNEAFF	TGCAGTGCTAGAGTCGGGGGGAGCAATGAAGCTTTCTTT
TRBV20-1	TRBJ2-3	TRBD2	-	CSAPKLAGDYTDTQYF	TGCAGTGCCCCGAAACTAGCGGGGGACTACACAGATACGCAGTATTTT
TRBV12-3/TRBV12-4	TRBJ2-5	TRBD2	-	CASSLASGGDDQETQYF	TGTGCCAGCAGTTTGGCTAGCGGGGGGGACGACCAAGAGACCCAGTACTTC
TRBV20-1	TRBJ1-2	-	-	CSARGGQSDTRNYGYTF	TGCAGTGCTAGAGGAGGACAGTCCGATACTCGTAACTATGGCTACACCTTC
TRBV19	TRBJ2-6	-	-	CASSIEGRAPGANVLTF	TGTGCCAGTAGTATAGAGGGCAGGGCGCCTGGGGCCAACGTCCTGACTTTC
TRBV5-1	TRBJ2-1	-	-	CASSLLWGPEQFF	TGCGCCAGCAGCTTGCTCTGGGGACCTGAGCAGTTCTTC
TRBV12-3/TRBV12-4	TRBJ1-2	-	-	CASSFQLNYGYTF	TGTGCCAGCAGTTTCCAGCTAAACTATGGCTACACCTTC
TRBV4-2	TRBJ2-4	-	few	CASSQGDVSGIQYF	TGTGCCAGCAGCCAAGGGGATGTCTCCGGGATTCAGTACTTC
TRBV18	TRBJ2-2	-	-	CASSPEMGPGELFF	TGTGCCAGCTCACCAGAAATGGGTCCCGGGGAGCTGTTTTTT
TRBV5-6	TRBJ2-1	TRBD1	-	CASSLATGGNIDEQFF	TGTGCCAGCAGCTTGGCCACAGGGGGCAATATCGATGAGCAGTTCTTC
TRBV4-2	TRBJ2-5	-	few	CASSQTRQVQEIQYF	TGTGCCAGCAGCCAGACAAGACAGGTCCAAGAGATCCAGTACTTC
TRBV15	TRBJ2-5	-	-	CATSRQTGAGGETQYF	TGTGCCACCAGCAGACAGACCGGGGCGGGCGGAGAGACCCAGTACTTC
TRBV10-3	TRBJ1-1	-	many	CAISESKDNLNTEAFF	TGTGCCATCAGTGAGTCAAAGGACAACTTAAACACTGAAGCTTTCTTT
TRBV5-4	TRBJ2-7	-	many	CASSLARNSYEQYF	TGTGCCAGCAGCTTGGCCCGCAACTCCTACGAGCAGTACTTC
TRBV5-1	TRBJ2-1	TRBD1	-	CASSWGTGPYNEQFF	TGCGCCAGCAGCTGGGGGACAGGACCCTACAATGAGCAGTTCTTC